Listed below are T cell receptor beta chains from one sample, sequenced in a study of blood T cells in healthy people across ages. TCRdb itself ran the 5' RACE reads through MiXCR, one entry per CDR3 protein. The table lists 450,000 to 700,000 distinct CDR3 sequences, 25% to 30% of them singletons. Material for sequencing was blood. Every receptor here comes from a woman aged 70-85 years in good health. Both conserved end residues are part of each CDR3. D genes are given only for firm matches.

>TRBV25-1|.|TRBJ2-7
CASSAEEGVTFEQYF
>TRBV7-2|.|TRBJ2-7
CASSLTRGLPGEQYF
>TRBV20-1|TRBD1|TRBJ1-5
CSASAGPARGTGLWGPQPQHF
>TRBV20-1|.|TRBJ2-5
CSASSGQRQETQYF
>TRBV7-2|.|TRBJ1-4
CASSSGINEKLFF
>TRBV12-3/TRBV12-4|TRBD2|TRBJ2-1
CASTFGRISGGANEQFF
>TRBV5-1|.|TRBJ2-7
CASSRTQGLRYEQYF
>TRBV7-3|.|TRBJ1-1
CASSSGGPYTEAFF
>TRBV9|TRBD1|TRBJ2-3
CASSDNRGLGPDTQYF
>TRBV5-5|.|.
CAGSLTGAPSNEQFF
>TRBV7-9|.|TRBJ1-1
CARSSHDRGTEAFF
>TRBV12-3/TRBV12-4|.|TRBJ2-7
CASSPDRQRYEQYF
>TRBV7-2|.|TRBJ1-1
CASINGGIGTEAFF
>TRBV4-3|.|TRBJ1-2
CASSQAQRTHGYTF
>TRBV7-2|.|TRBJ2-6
CASSRAGGANVLTF
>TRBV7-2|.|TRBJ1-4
CASSKGLQGGKLFF
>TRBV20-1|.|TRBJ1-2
CSARDAHSSSRYGYTF
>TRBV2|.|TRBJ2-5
CAKSGLGETQYF
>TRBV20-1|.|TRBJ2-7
CSARGQKLYEQYF
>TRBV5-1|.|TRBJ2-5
CASRKGTSETQYF
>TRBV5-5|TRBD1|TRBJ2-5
CASTRTGGFQETQYF
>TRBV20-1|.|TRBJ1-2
CSARVLGWGYTF
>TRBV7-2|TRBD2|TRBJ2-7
CASSLTGTSGYEQYF
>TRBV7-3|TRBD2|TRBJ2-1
CASSPTSGGANEQFF
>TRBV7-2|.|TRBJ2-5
CASSDSRGETQYF
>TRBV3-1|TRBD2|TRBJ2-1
CASSQVSGGAEQFF
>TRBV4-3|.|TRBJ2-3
CASSQGEGASTDTQYF
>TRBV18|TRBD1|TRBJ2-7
CASSKDRSYEQYF
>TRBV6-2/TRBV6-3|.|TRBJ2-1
CASSGALTYNEQFF
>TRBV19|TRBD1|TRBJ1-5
CASSSRQGARGQPQHF
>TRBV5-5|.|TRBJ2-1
CASSQEGDEQFF
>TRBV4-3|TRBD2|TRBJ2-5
CASSQDRRTSVRETQYF
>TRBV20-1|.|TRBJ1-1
CSARDRLGYTEAFF
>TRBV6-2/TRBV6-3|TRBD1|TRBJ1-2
CASSYFDREGFYGYTF
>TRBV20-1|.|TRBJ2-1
CSAREDGEHFF
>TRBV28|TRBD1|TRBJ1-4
CASSRTGATNEKLFF
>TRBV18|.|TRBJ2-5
CASSSLSDSQETQYF
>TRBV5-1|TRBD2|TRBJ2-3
CASSGLSGGSTDTQYF
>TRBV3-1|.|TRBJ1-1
CASSPRSTENTEAFF